This T cell receptor beta chain was recovered during a study of radiotherapy plus CTLA-4 blockade in lung cancer. Study as a whole: Disease control reached approximately 30%, with objective responses in 15% to 20%.

The method was immunoSEQ multiplex PCR; TCRdb's version includes in-frame clones alone and lacks a portion of them. The data show 85,000 to 100,000 clones, 72% seen once. This clone was seen once. Its antigen is unidentified. Focal radiation and CTLA-4 blockade (ipilimumab) were tested in chemo-refractory metastatic non-small-cell lung cancer patients. Study-wide findings and caveats: Best predicting response, reportedly, were early blood T cell clone dynamics, with interferon-beta.

V shed 2 bases and J shed 4 bases, with 6 bases lying between them. The CDR3 runs 13 residues. The germline gives CDR1 MNHEY, CDR2 SVGAGI. V is TRBV6-5 and J is TRBJ2-1, with a possible D match to TRBD2 (6 bases). The sequence was obtained from a human donor with non-small cell lung cancer that progressed on radiotherapy plus ipilimumab. This specimen was peripheral blood, taken from a patient treated with radiotherapy plus ipilimumab. CDR3 protein: CASSYREYNEQFF. Here the CDR3 DNA reads TGTGCCAGCAGTTACCGGGAGTACAATGAGCAGTTCTTC.